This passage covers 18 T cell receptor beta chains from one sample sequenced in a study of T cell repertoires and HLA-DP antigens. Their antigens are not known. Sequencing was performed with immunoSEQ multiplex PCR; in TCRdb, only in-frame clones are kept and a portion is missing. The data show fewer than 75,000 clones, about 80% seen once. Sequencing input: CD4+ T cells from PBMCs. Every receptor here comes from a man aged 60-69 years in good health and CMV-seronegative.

This CDR3 reads CASSARRTSGGAFTYEQYF. DNA of the CDR3: TGTGCCAGTAGTGCCCGCCGGACTAGCGGGGGGGCCTTTACCTACGAGCAGTACTTC. The rearrangement links TRBV19 to TRBJ2-7, with TRBD2 matching over 15 bases. Germline CDR1 is LNHDA and CDR2 is SQIVND (reference sequence). The ends lost 5 bases at V and 2 bases at J; junction bases unmatched: 13. CDR3 length equals 19 residues. The full variable domain, in which reference TRBV19 and TRBJ2-7 provide the parts outside the CDR3, is DGGITQSPKYLFRKEGQNVTLSCEQNLNHDAMYWYRQDPGQGLRLIYYSQIVNDFQKGDIAEGYSVSREKKESFPLTVTSAQKNPTAFYLCASSARRTSGGAFTYEQYFGPGTRLTVT.

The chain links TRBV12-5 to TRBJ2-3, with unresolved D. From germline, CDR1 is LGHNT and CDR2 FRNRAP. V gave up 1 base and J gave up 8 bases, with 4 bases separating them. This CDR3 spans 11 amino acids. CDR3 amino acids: CASGLEGTQYF. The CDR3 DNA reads TGTGCTAGTGGTTTGGAGGGTACGCAGTATTTT.

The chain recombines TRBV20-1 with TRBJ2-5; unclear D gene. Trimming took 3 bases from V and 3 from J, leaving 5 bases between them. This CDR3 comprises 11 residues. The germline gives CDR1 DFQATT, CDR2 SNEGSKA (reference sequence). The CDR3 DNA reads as TGCAGTGCTAGCGTGAAAGAGACCCAGTACTTC. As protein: CSASVKETQYF.

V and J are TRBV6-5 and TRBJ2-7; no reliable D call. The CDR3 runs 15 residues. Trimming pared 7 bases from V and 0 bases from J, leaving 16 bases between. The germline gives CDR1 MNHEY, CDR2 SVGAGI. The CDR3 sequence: CASKKSGLSSYEQYF. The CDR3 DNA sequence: TGTGCCAGCAAGAAATCTGGGCTCAGCTCCTACGAGCAGTACTTC.

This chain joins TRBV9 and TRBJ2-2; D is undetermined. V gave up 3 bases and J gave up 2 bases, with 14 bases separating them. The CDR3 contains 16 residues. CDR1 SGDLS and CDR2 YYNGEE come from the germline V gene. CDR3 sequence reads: CASSAMLGINTGELFF. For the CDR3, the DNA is TGTGCCAGCAGCGCCATGCTTGGGATCAACACCGGGGAGCTGTTTTTT.

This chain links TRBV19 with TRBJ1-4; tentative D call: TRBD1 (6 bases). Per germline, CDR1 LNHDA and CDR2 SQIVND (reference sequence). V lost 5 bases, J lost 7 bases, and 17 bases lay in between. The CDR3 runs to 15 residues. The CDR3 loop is CASSLRQATSEKLFF. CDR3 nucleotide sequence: TGTGCCAGTAGTCTCAGACAGGCGACGAGTGAAAAACTGTTTTTT.

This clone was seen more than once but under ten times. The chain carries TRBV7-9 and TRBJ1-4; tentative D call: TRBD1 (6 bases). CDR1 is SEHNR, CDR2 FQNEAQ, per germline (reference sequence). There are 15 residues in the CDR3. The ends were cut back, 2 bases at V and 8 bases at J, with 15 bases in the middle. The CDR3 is CASSLSNRAGEKLFF. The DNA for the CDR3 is TGTGCCAGCAGCTTATCAAACAGGGCAGGGGAAAAACTGTTTTTT.

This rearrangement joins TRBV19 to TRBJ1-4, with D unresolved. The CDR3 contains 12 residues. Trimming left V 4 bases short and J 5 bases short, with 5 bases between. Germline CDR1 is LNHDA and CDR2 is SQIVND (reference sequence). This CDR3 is CASSRRNEKLFF. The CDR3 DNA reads TGTGCCAGTAGTAGGCGGAATGAAAAACTGTTTTTT. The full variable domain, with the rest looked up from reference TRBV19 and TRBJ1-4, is DGGITQSPKYLFRKEGQNVTLSCEQNLNHDAMYWYRQDPGQGLRLIYYSQIVNDFQKGDIAEGYSVSREKKESFPLTVTSAQKNPTAFYLCASSRRNEKLFFGSGTQLSVL.

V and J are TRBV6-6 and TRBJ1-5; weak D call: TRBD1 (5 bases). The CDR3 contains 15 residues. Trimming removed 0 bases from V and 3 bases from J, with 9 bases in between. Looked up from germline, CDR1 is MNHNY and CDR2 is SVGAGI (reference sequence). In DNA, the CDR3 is TGTGCCAGCAGTTACTCGATACAGGACAATCAGCCCCAGCATTTT. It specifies CASSYSIQDNQPQHF.

Here the CDR3 reads CAWNPSSGNTIYF. DNA of the CDR3: TGTGCCTGGAACCCCAGCTCTGGAAACACCATATATTTT. J is TRBJ1-3 and V is TRBV30; D is ambiguous. V was cut by 4 bases and J by 0 bases, with 7 bases left in between. Germline V gene lookup returns CDR1 GTSNPN and CDR2 SVGIG (reference sequence). This CDR3 has 13 amino acids.

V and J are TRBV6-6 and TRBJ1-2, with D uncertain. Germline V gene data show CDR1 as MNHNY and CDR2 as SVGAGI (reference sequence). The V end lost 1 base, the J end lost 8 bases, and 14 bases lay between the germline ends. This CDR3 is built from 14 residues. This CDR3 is CASSYYPGERGYTF. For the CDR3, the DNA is TGTGCCAGCAGTTACTACCCGGGAGAAAGGGGCTACACCTTC.

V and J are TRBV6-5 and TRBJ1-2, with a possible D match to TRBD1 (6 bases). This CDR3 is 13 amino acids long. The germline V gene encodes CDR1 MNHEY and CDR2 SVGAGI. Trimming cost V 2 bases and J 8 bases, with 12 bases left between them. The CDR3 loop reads CASSYRQVGGYTF. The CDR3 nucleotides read TGTGCCAGCAGTTACCGACAGGTGGGGGGCTACACCTTC.

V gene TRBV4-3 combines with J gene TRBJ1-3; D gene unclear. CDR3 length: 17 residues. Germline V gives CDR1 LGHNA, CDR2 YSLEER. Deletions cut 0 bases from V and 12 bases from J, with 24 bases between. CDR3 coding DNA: TGCGCCAGCAGCCAAGATATAGTGGGCCCCGTGGAAAAGGGCATATATTTT. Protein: CASSQDIVGPVEKGIYF.

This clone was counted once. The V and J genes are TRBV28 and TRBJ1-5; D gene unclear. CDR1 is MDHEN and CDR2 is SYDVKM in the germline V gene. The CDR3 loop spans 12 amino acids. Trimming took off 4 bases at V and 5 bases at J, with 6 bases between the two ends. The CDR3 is CASSSGDQPQHF. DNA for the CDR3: TGTGCCAGCAGTTCTGGTGATCAGCCCCAGCATTTT.

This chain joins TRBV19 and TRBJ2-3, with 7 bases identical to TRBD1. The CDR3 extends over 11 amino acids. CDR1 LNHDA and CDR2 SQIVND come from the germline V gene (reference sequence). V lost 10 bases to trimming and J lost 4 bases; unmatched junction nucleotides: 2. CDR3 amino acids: CATGGADTQYF. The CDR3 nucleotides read TGTGCCACAGGGGGAGCAGATACGCAGTATTTT.

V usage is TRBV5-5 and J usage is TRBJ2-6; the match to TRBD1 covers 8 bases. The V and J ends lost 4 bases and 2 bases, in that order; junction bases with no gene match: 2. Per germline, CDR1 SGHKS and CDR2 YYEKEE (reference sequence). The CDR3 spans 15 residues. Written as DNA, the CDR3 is TGTGCCAGCAGCGCCAGGGGGCCTGGGGCCAACGTCCTGACTTTC. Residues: CASSARGPGANVLTF.

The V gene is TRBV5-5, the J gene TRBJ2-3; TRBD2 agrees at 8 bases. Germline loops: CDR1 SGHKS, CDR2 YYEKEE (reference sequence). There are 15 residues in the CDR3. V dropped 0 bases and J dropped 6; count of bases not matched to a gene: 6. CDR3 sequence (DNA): TGTGCCAGCAGCTTGGCCGGGACTAGTTGGGATACGCAGTATTTT. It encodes CASSLAGTSWDTQYF.

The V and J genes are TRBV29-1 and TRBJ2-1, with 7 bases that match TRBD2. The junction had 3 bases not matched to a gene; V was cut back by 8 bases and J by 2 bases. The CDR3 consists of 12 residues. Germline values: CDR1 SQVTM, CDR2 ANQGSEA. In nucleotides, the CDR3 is TGCAGCACTGGGAGGGCCTACAATGAGCAGTTCTTC. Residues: CSTGRAYNEQFF.